Below are 31 T cell receptor beta chains sequenced from a single sample in a study of blood T cells in healthy people across ages. Next came a second PCR, run for about 7 to 11 cycles, which used a sample-barcoded 5' primer along with a J-beta primer mix. TCRdb analysed the 5' RACE reads with MiXCR anew, one entry per CDR3 protein. The sample has around 790,000 distinct CDR3 sequences, under 45% seen once. Sequencing input: blood. All receptors derive from a man aged 55 to 70 in good health.

The rearrangement links TRBV14 to TRBJ1-1; D ambiguous. V lost 0 bases, J lost 3 bases, and 23 bases lay in between. This CDR3 is 19 amino acids long. Germline CDR1 is SGHDN and CDR2 is FVKESK. As DNA, the CDR3 is TGTGCCAGCAGCCAAGAAACTTGGCGGGCAGCTAAAGGGTACACTGAAGCTTTCTTT. Encoded protein: CASSQETWRAAKGYTEAFF.

Comment on this clonotype: One end of the junction fails to match germline, which may point to a read error. The CDR3 region has the DNA TGTGCCAGCAGCTCCAGGACGGGGGGAAGCTCCGATAATTCACCCCTCCACTTT. It yields the protein CASSSRTGGSSDNSPLHF. The chain links TRBV7-9 to TRBJ1-6, with D possibly being TRBD1 (5 bases). Per the germline V gene, CDR1 is SEHNR and CDR2 is FQNEAQ (reference sequence). This CDR3 spans 18 amino acids. Looking up the rest from reference TRBV7-9 and TRBJ1-6 gives the full variable domain: DTGVSQNPRHKITKRGQNVTFRCDPISEHNRLYWYRQTLGQGPEFLTYFQNEAQLEKSRLLSDRFSAERPKGSFSTLEIQRTEQGDSAMYLCASSSRTGGSSDNSPLHFGNGTRLTVT.

A few counts support this clonotype. This sequence joins TRBV20-1 and TRBJ2-3; a possible D gene is TRBD2 (6 bases). The CDR3 has 13 residues. V gave up 5 bases and J gave up 4 bases, with 13 bases separating them. Looked up from germline, CDR1 is DFQATT and CDR2 is SNEGSKA (reference sequence). CDR3 DNA sequence: TGCAGTGCTTCGGGCGGGGACGCAGATACGCAGTATTTT. This encodes CSASGGDADTQYF.

This clonotype has just one count. This chain connects TRBV7-2 to TRBJ2-7, with D perhaps TRBD2 (6 bases). The CDR3 has 16 amino acids. V was pared by 1 base and J by 2 bases, with 15 bases between. Germline V gives CDR1 SGHTA, CDR2 FQGNSA. The CDR3 DNA reads as TGTGCCAGCAGCTTAGGCCTAGCGTGGGGCGCCTACGAGCAGTACTTC. Its translation is CASSLGLAWGAYEQYF.

Here the CDR3 DNA reads TGTGCCAGCAGGCCGCAGGGAGGAAACATTCAGTACTTC. Residues: CASRPQGGNIQYF. V usage is TRBV6-5 and J usage is TRBJ2-4, with D maybe TRBD2 (6 bases). Between the trimmed V and J ends, which lost 6 bases and 6 bases, there was a span of 12 bases. CDR1 is MNHEY and CDR2 is SVGAGI in the germline V gene. The CDR3 sequence is 13 residues long.

This clonotype was found a few times. The chain has TRBV7-2 and TRBJ2-5; TRBD2 agrees at 7 bases. Trimming removed 3 bases from V and 2 bases from J; junction bases left unmatched: 6. Per the germline V gene, CDR1 is SGHTA and CDR2 is FQGNSA. This CDR3 contains 15 residues. CDR3 sequence (DNA): TGTGCCAGCAGCTTCCTAGCGGCCCCTCAAGAGACCCAGTACTTC. This codes for CASSFLAAPQETQYF.

This clonotype has a handful of counts. In nucleotides, the CDR3 is TGTGCCAGCAGCTCGGACAGGGCTGGACAGCCCCAGCATTTT. Amino acid sequence: CASSSDRAGQPQHF. The chain joins TRBV7-2 to TRBJ1-5, with 8 positions matching TRBD1. Unmatched junction bases numbered 6, after V lost 4 bases and J lost 7 bases. The CDR3 loop spans 14 amino acids. Per germline, CDR1 SGHTA and CDR2 FQGNSA.

The V call is TRBV29-1, the J call TRBJ2-7, with 8 bases lining up with TRBD1. The CDR3 sequence is 13 residues long. CDR1 is SQVTM, CDR2 ANQGSEA, per germline. Trimming removed 1 base from V and 8 bases from J; junction bases left unmatched: 7. Here the CDR3 DNA reads TGCAGCGTTGAAGTCGGGACAGGCAACCAGCAGTACTTC. It specifies CSVEVGTGNQQYF.

In this sample, this clonotype turned up a few times. The genes are TRBV20-1 and TRBJ2-1; 7 bases are shared with TRBD2. The CDR3 is 14 residues long. Trimming at V came to 2 bases and at J to 5 bases, leaving 6 bases not matched to a gene. Germline CDR1 and CDR2: DFQATT and SNEGSKA (reference sequence). The CDR3 here is CSARPTSSDNEQFF. The CDR3 nucleotides are TGCAGTGCTAGACCGACTAGCAGTGACAATGAGCAGTTCTTC.

The table lists this clonotype with a few counts. The chain has TRBV4-3 and TRBJ1-1; no firm D call. CDR3 length: 13 amino acids. The V gene lost 0 bases and the J gene lost 5 bases, with 7 bases spanning the gap. In germline, CDR1 is LGHNA, CDR2 YSLEER. CDR3 sequence: CASSQDRQTEAFF. CDR3 bases: TGCGCCAGCAGCCAAGATCGGCAGACTGAAGCTTTCTTT.

The chain is built from TRBV6-2 or TRBV6-3 and TRBJ1-5; maybe TRBD1 (5 bases). Germline loops: CDR1 MNHEY, CDR2 SVGEGT. With 6 bases removed from V and 1 base from J, the gap between germline ends came to 13 bases. This CDR3 is 15 amino acids long. The CDR3 loop is CASREDWGSNQPQHF. For the CDR3, the DNA is TGTGCCAGCAGGGAAGATTGGGGGAGCAATCAGCCCCAGCATTTT.

This clonotype has only a few counts. The rearrangement links TRBV14 to TRBJ2-5; no clear D gene. The CDR3 consists of 16 residues. V lost 0 bases and J 1 base, leaving 12 bases between the germline ends. The germline V gene has CDR1 SGHDN and CDR2 FVKESK. CDR3 residues: CASSQEWVRGQETQYF. DNA for the CDR3: TGTGCCAGCAGCCAAGAGTGGGTACGCGGCCAAGAGACCCAGTACTTC.

In this sample, this clonotype turned up many times. The chain has TRBV27 and TRBJ2-1; D is unresolved. The CDR3 is made up of 13 amino acids. CDR1 MNHEY and CDR2 SMNVEV come from the germline V gene (reference sequence). Trimming removed 3 bases at V and 1 base at J, with 4 bases between. The CDR3 region is CASSFGSYNEQFF. The CDR3 coding sequence is TGTGCCAGCAGTTTTGGGTCCTACAATGAGCAGTTCTTC.

This clonotype was counted between two and nine times. The rearrangement joins TRBV5-1 to TRBJ2-7; 9 nucleotides agree with TRBD1. There are 16 residues in the CDR3. Germline CDR1 and CDR2: SGHRS and YFSETQ. Germline trimming cut 2 bases from V and 7 bases from J; bases unmatched to any gene: 13. DNA for the CDR3: TGCGCCAGCAGCTTTTCGCCGGGACAGGGTATAGGAGAGCAGTACTTC. It yields the protein CASSFSPGQGIGEQYF.

On this clonotype itself: A single base separates this from a much larger clone, so it may be a read error. This rearrangement joins TRBV29-1 to TRBJ2-6; D is perhaps TRBD2 (6 bases). The CDR3 loop spans 13 amino acids. The germline V and J ends were trimmed by 6 bases and 8 bases, with 14 bases remaining between them. Germline CDR1 SQVTM, CDR2 ANQGSEA. The CDR3 region has the DNA TGCAGCGTAATACGGGGGTCTACCAACGTCCTGACTTTC. Protein product: CSVIRGSTNVLTF.

The chain links TRBV12-3 or TRBV12-4 to TRBJ2-3; D gene ambiguous. The CDR3 is made up of 15 amino acids. Trimming removed 3 bases at V and 5 bases at J, with 15 bases between. The CDR3 coding sequence is TGTGCCAGCAGTTTTGGCGCGGTCATTATAGATACGCAGTATTTT. Translating it yields CASSFGAVIIDTQYF.

The chain employs TRBV5-1 and TRBJ2-1, with D possibly being TRBD2 (7 bases). Trimming left V 9 bases short and J 2 bases short, with 15 bases between. This CDR3 is 14 amino acids long. Germline CDR1 and CDR2: SGHRS and YFSETQ. CDR3 protein: CATSEGGAYNEQFF. The DNA of the CDR3 is TGCGCCACCTCTGAGGGGGGGGCCTACAATGAGCAGTTCTTC.

J is TRBJ1-2 and V is TRBV4-1, with unresolved D. Looked up from germline, CDR1 is MGHRA and CDR2 is YSYEKL. With 3 bases removed from V and 4 bases from J, the gap between germline ends came to 12 bases. The CDR3 is made up of 14 amino acids. The CDR3 protein is CASSHLVRGYGYTF. CDR3 nucleotides: TGCGCCAGCAGCCACCTTGTGCGGGGCTATGGCTACACCTTC.

In its sample, this clonotype was seen once. This chain uses TRBV10-3 with TRBJ2-7; D might be TRBD2 (5 bases). TRBJ2-5 explains the end of the DNA better; the J call may be wrong. This CDR3 region has 13 residues. Germline V gene lookup returns CDR1 ENHRY and CDR2 SYGVKD. The CDR3 region is CAISNRGGETQYF. The CDR3 DNA follows: TGTGCCATCAGTAACAGAGGAGGAGAGACCCAGTACTTC.

This rearrangement joins TRBV7-2 to TRBJ2-2, with D perhaps matching TRBD2 (5 bases). The germline V gene encodes CDR1 SGHTA and CDR2 FQGNSA. Trimming removed 2 bases from V and 5 bases from J, with 12 bases in between. CDR3 length: 15 residues. This CDR3 reads CASSLRLRGTGELFF. In nucleotides, the CDR3 is TGTGCCAGCAGCTTAAGACTAAGAGGAACCGGGGAGCTGTTTTTT.

As for this clonotype: At one boundary the junction diverges from the germline segment, which might be a read error. The genes are TRBV6-1 and TRBJ2-3, with a possible D match to TRBD2 (6 bases). Germline-derived CDR1 and CDR2 are MNHNS and SASEGT. The CDR3 spans 14 residues. Here the CDR3 DNA reads TGTGCCAGCAGCGAAGGGACTCTCACAGATACGCAGTATTTT. It codes for CASSEGTLTDTQYF.

Points on this clonotype: At one end the junction does not follow the germline gene, possibly because of a read error. The rearrangement uses TRBV5-6 and TRBJ2-7; 7 bases are shared with TRBD1. The CDR3 runs 15 residues. The germline gives CDR1 SGHDT, CDR2 YYEEEE. CDR3 DNA sequence: TGTACCAGCAGCTCCGGGACAGCTTACTCCTACGAGCAGTACTTC. Encoded protein: CTSSSGTAYSYEQYF.

The count of this clonotype is one. A single base separates this from a much larger clone, so it may be a read error. V usage is TRBV7-3 and J usage is TRBJ2-7; D gene ambiguous. Germline lookup yields CDR1 SGHTA and CDR2 FQGTGA. This CDR3 is 12 amino acids long. The V end lost 5 bases, the J end lost 6 bases, and 11 bases lay between the germline ends. The CDR3 reads CASSAYASEQYF. CDR3 sequence (DNA): TGTGCCAGCAGCGCATACGCCAGCGAGCAGTACTTC.

Only a few counts were recorded for this clonotype. Here the CDR3 reads CASSLAAGAGYGYTF. CDR3 nucleotide sequence: TGTGCCAGCAGCTTAGCGGCGGGGGCTGGCTATGGCTACACCTTC. The chain combines TRBV7-2 with TRBJ1-2; tentatively, D is TRBD1 (6 bases). Germline V gives CDR1 SGHTA, CDR2 FQGNSA. The CDR3 contains 15 residues. Trimming left V 0 bases short and J 4 bases short, with 12 bases between.

This chain uses TRBV7-8 with TRBJ2-5; D may correspond to TRBD1 or TRBD2 (5 bases each). The closer fit of TRBJ2-7 to the DNA end suggests the J call may be wrong. This CDR3 has 13 amino acids. Germline CDR1 reads SGHVS; CDR2 reads FQNEAQ. CDR3: CASSLLGAHEQYF. As DNA, the CDR3 is TGTGCCAGCAGCTTACTCGGGGCCCACGAGCAGTACTTC.

This clonotype has only a few counts. CDR3 in amino acids: CASSLRTGAGGTQYF. The CDR3 DNA is TGTGCCAGCAGCCTACGGACAGGCGCCGGTGGGACCCAGTACTTC. V gene TRBV3-1 combines with J gene TRBJ2-5, with TRBD1 matching over 7 bases. The germline gives CDR1 LGHDT, CDR2 YNNKEL (reference sequence). The CDR3 contains 15 residues. Unmatched junction bases numbered 12, after V lost 4 bases and J lost 7 bases.

The chain uses TRBV27 and TRBJ1-6; D gene uncertain. The V end lost 5 bases, the J end lost 8 bases, and 10 bases lay between the germline ends. CDR3 length: 13 residues. The germline CDR1 and CDR2 sequences are MNHEY and SMNVEV (reference sequence). The DNA of the CDR3 is TGTGCCAGCAGTGTAACAGTTTATTCACCCCTCCACTTT. It specifies CASSVTVYSPLHF.

This chain links TRBV28 with TRBJ1-2; D is uncertain. Trimming pared 4 bases from V and 8 bases from J, leaving 14 bases between. Germline V gene lookup returns CDR1 MDHEN and CDR2 SYDVKM. There are 13 residues in the CDR3. The CDR3 DNA follows: TGTGCCAGCAGTTCTGGATACCTAAAGGGCTACACCTTC. Translating it yields CASSSGYLKGYTF.

The rearrangement uses TRBV20-1 and TRBJ2-3; the D gene is possibly TRBD2 (6 bases). Germline loops: CDR1 DFQATT, CDR2 SNEGSKA (reference sequence). This CDR3 is 17 amino acids long. Trimming removed 0 bases at V and 3 bases at J, with 19 bases between. The CDR3 DNA is TGCAGTGCTAGAGACTCGGGGGTGTTAATACAAACAGATACGCAGTATTTT. It encodes CSARDSGVLIQTDTQYF.

This clonotype was counted a few times. The J gene is TRBJ2-5, the V gene TRBV24-1; D may match TRBD1 or TRBD2 (5 bases each). The CDR3 totals 12 residues. Trimming left V 7 bases short and J 3 bases short, with 8 bases between. Germline V CDR1 and CDR2: KGHDR, SFDVKD. DNA for the CDR3: TGTGCCACCAGCCGGGGCAAAGAGACCCAGTACTTC. Amino acids: CATSRGKETQYF.

This clonotype was seen just once. This chain connects TRBV5-1 to TRBJ1-1; 9 positions agree with TRBD1. V trimming: 7 bases; J trimming: 5 bases; junction bases outside the gene matches: 6. Germline assignment: CDR1 SGHRS and CDR2 YFSETQ. The CDR3 sequence is 13 residues long. CDR3: CASVPTGGTEAFF. Here the CDR3 DNA reads TGCGCCAGCGTCCCGACAGGGGGGACTGAAGCTTTCTTT.